Below, 20 T cell receptor beta chains from the same sample are listed, as sequenced in a study of CD8 T cells in ankylosing spondylitis. Study-level points and caveats: Apparently characteristic of ankylosing spondylitis blood was a TCR beta motif (roughly eight highly homologous variants).

For these TCRs, the target antigens are not known. TCRdb re-derived calls from the 5' RACE reads in MiXCR, one entry per CDR3 protein. The repertoire has around 540,000 distinct CDR3 sequences, about 12% of them found once; the top ten carry about 6.8%. The sequenced material came from blood, either unsorted or a sorted T cell fraction (not recorded which). The receptors were gathered from a male donor with ankylosing spondylitis.

The V call is TRBV5-1, the J call TRBJ2-1; 9 nucleotides agree with TRBD2. Germline V gene data show CDR1 as SGHRS and CDR2 as YFSETQ. The CDR3 contains 16 residues. J gave up 9 bases and V 0 bases, and 10 bases lay outside the gene matches. The chain's CDR3 is CASSLAGGLAAGEQFF. In DNA, the CDR3 is TGCGCCAGCAGCTTGGCAGGGGGACTAGCTGCCGGTGAGCAGTTCTTC. Supplemented by reference TRBV5-1 and TRBJ2-1, the full variable domain reads KAGVTQTPRYLIKTRGQQVTLSCSPISGHRSVSWYQQTPGQGLQFLFEYFSETQRNKGNFPGRFSGRQFSNSRSEMNVSTLELGDSALYLCASSLAGGLAAGEQFFGPGTRLTVL.

This clonotype has more than one count but fewer than ten. The chain carries TRBV7-9 and TRBJ2-4; 7 nucleotides line up with TRBD1. After removal of 5 bases from V and 0 bases from J, the junction contained 7 bases not matched to a gene. The CDR3 has 16 residues. Germline assignment: CDR1 SEHNR and CDR2 FQNEAQ (reference sequence). As DNA, the CDR3 is TGTGCCAGCAGCCCCCGACAGGGTTTAGCCAAAAACATTCAGTACTTC. This translates into CASSPRQGLAKNIQYF.

CDR3 residues: CASSQDDEKLFF. In DNA, the CDR3 is TGTGCCAGCAGCCAAGATGACGAAAAACTGTTTTTT. V and J are TRBV3-1 and TRBJ1-4, with no clear D. The CDR3 sequence is 12 residues long. V was clipped by 0 bases and J by 8 bases, with 4 bases between them. In germline, CDR1 is LGHDT, CDR2 YNNKEL (reference sequence).

The chain carries TRBV11-2 and TRBJ1-1; D uncertain. CDR3 length: 15 amino acids. Trimming cost V 5 bases and J 8 bases, with 21 bases left between them. The V gene's germline CDR1 is SGHAT and CDR2 FQNNGV. CDR3 sequence: CASSLQSLWGAEAFF. In DNA, the CDR3 is TGTGCCAGCAGCCTGCAAAGTCTTTGGGGAGCCGAAGCTTTCTTT.

In its sample, this clonotype was seen many times. The chain uses TRBV5-1 and TRBJ2-7, with D tentatively TRBD2 (5 bases). V shed 4 bases and J shed 2 bases, with 13 bases lying between them. Germline V gene sequence: CDR1 SGHRS, CDR2 YFSETQ. The CDR3 is 14 amino acids. This CDR3 reads CASSGSGSTYEQYF. CDR3 sequence (DNA): TGCGCCAGCAGCGGCAGCGGATCCACCTACGAGCAGTACTTC. The whole variable domain, filled in from reference TRBV5-1 and TRBJ2-7, reads KAGVTQTPRYLIKTRGQQVTLSCSPISGHRSVSWYQQTPGQGLQFLFEYFSETQRNKGNFPGRFSGRQFSNSRSEMNVSTLELGDSALYLCASSGSGSTYEQYFGPGTRLTVT.

This clonotype was seen only a few times. This chain links TRBV5-5 with TRBJ1-6, with 11 bases that match TRBD1. CDR1 is SGHKS, CDR2 YYEKEE, per germline (reference sequence). J gave up 11 bases and V 5 bases, and 6 bases lay outside the gene matches. The CDR3 spans 14 residues. CDR3 amino acids: CASRNWTGGPPLHF. Here the CDR3 DNA reads TGTGCCAGCAGAAATTGGACAGGGGGCCCACCCCTCCACTTT. Full variable domain (rest looked up from reference TRBV5-5 and TRBJ1-6): DAGVTQSPTHLIKTRGQQVTLRCSPISGHKSVSWYQQVLGQGPQFIFQYYEKEERGRGNFPDRFSARQFPNYSSELNVNALLLGDSALYLCASRNWTGGPPLHFGNGTRLTVT.

V gene TRBV24-1 combines with J gene TRBJ1-2, with D unresolved. This CDR3 comprises 18 residues. V gave up 3 bases and J gave up 0 bases, with 19 bases separating them. Per the germline V gene, CDR1 is KGHDR and CDR2 is SFDVKD. CDR3 coding DNA: TGTGCCACCAGTGATCTTGATGTCCCCCTGAATGCTAACTATGGCTACACCTTC. Protein product: CATSDLDVPLNANYGYTF.

This clonotype was counted a few times. This rearrangement joins TRBV30 to TRBJ2-1; 10 bases are shared with TRBD2. The V and J ends lost 1 base and 8 bases, in that order; junction bases with no gene match: 5. This CDR3 has 14 residues. Germline V gene sequence: CDR1 GTSNPN, CDR2 SVGIG (reference sequence). DNA for the CDR3: TGTGCCTGGAGTGGCTTAGCGGGAGGTTATGAGCAGTTCTTC. Its protein product is CAWSGLAGGYEQFF. Variable domain in full (rest from reference TRBV30 and TRBJ2-1): SQTIHQWPATLVQPVGSPLSLECTVEGTSNPNLYWYRQAAGRGLQLLFYSVGIGQISSEVPQNLSASRPQDRQFILSSKKLLLSDSGFYLCAWSGLAGGYEQFFGPGTRLTVL.

For the CDR3, the DNA is TGTGCCAGCAGCCAAATGGTGGCTAGCGGGCAAGAGACCCAGTACTTC. It yields the protein CASSQMVASGQETQYF. The chain employs TRBV4-2 and TRBJ2-5; TRBD2 agrees at 8 bases. With V trimmed by 2 bases and J by 2 bases, 7 bases remained unmatched. This CDR3 region has 16 residues. Looked up from germline, CDR1 is LGHNA and CDR2 is YNFKEQ.

This chain links TRBV6-1 with TRBJ2-3, with TRBD2 matching over 9 bases. Germline V gives CDR1 MNHNS, CDR2 SASEGT. V was pared by 6 bases and J by 6 bases, with 13 bases of the junction left unmatched. The CDR3 totals 16 residues. Written as DNA, the CDR3 is TGTGCCAGCAGCAGGGGACTAGCCCACAAAGGGGATACGCAGTATTTT. Translated, it gives CASSRGLAHKGDTQYF.

This clonotype was seen a handful of times. The chain carries TRBV5-1 and TRBJ2-2, with 14 bases lining up with TRBD2. The CDR3 is 18 residues long. J lost 2 bases, V lost 4 bases, and 7 bases had no gene match. Germline V gene sequence: CDR1 SGHRS, CDR2 YFSETQ. The CDR3 DNA reads as TGCGCCAGCAGCCTTGGGACTAGCGGGAGACTCAACACCGGGGAGCTGTTTTTT. It is translated as CASSLGTSGRLNTGELFF. The variable domain in full, completed from reference TRBV5-1 and TRBJ2-2, reads KAGVTQTPRYLIKTRGQQVTLSCSPISGHRSVSWYQQTPGQGLQFLFEYFSETQRNKGNFPGRFSGRQFSNSRSEMNVSTLELGDSALYLCASSLGTSGRLNTGELFFGEGSRLTVL.

This clonotype was counted a few times. The gene calls are TRBV18 and TRBJ2-2; the D gene is possibly TRBD2 (6 bases). Germline CDR1 KGHSH, CDR2 LQKENI. The CDR3 has 16 amino acids. V lost 4 bases to trimming and J lost 2 bases, with 14 bases between them. CDR3 coding DNA: TGTGCCAGCTCACAGGAGCGGGCCCAAAACACCGGGGAGCTGTTTTTT. Residues: CASSQERAQNTGELFF.

Comments on this clonotype: An end of the junction does not agree with germline; a read error may underlie this. V usage is TRBV7-9 and J usage is TRBJ2-5, with D hard to call. CDR3 length: 12 amino acids. Germline CDR1 is SEHNR and CDR2 is FQNEAQ (reference sequence). CDR3 bases: TGTGCCAGCAGCTTAGCCGAGACCCGCAGGTGCTTC. Protein product: CASSLAETRRCF.

This chain joins TRBV12-3 or TRBV12-4 and TRBJ1-6; TRBD1 matches 10 bases. The CDR3 has 17 residues. V was clipped by 2 bases and J by 5 bases; unmatched bases: 6. The chain's CDR3 is CASSLLGGQGHNSPLHF. The DNA of the CDR3 is TGTGCCAGCAGTTTATTGGGGGGACAGGGGCATAATTCACCCCTCCACTTT.

In this sample, this clonotype turned up a few times. The chain uses TRBV20-1 and TRBJ2-1, with 10 positions matching TRBD2. Germline CDR1 and CDR2: DFQATT and SNEGSKA (reference sequence). V lost 2 bases, J lost 9 bases, and 4 bases stayed unmatched. The CDR3 extends over 13 amino acids. CDR3 residues: CSARLAGVSEQFF. CDR3 coding DNA: TGCAGTGCTAGACTAGCGGGAGTTAGTGAGCAGTTCTTC.

The table lists this clonotype with a few counts. The chain combines TRBV5-1 with TRBJ2-3, with 7 positions matching TRBD1. Germline trimming cut 4 bases from V and 6 bases from J; bases unmatched to any gene: 2. The CDR3 runs 12 residues. CDR1 is SGHRS and CDR2 is YFSETQ in the germline V gene. The CDR3 region is CASSQQGDTQYF. CDR3 in DNA: TGCGCCAGCAGCCAACAGGGGGATACGCAGTATTTT.

The chain is built from TRBV7-2 and TRBJ1-1; D unclear. Germline V gives CDR1 SGHTA, CDR2 FQGNSA. This CDR3 region has 14 residues. The V end lost 0 bases, the J end lost 4 bases, and 9 bases lay between the germline ends. CDR3 sequence: CASSLARGATEAFF. The CDR3 DNA follows: TGTGCCAGCAGCTTAGCGAGAGGAGCCACTGAAGCTTTCTTT.

This clonotype was counted many times. The gene calls are TRBV5-1 and TRBJ2-2, with 9 positions matching TRBD1. This CDR3 region has 16 residues. V lost 0 bases, J lost 6 bases, and 6 bases stayed unmatched. CDR1 and CDR2 (germline): SGHRS, YFSETQ. The CDR3 region has the DNA TGCGCCAGCAGCTTGGGGACAGGGGTAGAAGCCGGGGAGCTGTTTTTT. It codes for CASSLGTGVEAGELFF.

The chain employs TRBV5-1 and TRBJ2-1; 13 bases are a match to TRBD2. The length of the CDR3 is 17 residues. The germline V gene has CDR1 SGHRS and CDR2 YFSETQ. Germline trimming cut 4 bases from V and 4 bases from J; bases unmatched to any gene: 8. The CDR3 DNA reads TGCGCCAGCAGCCGGAGACTAGCGGGAGGAAGGTACAATGAGCAGTTCTTC. Translating gives CASSRRLAGGRYNEQFF.

The chain employs TRBV6-1 and TRBJ1-5; no definite D call. This CDR3 has 17 amino acids. Trimming cost V 1 base and J 6 bases, with 19 bases left between them. CDR1 is MNHNS, CDR2 SASEGT, per germline. CDR3 DNA sequence: TGTGCCAGCAGTGAAGGGGCTGGGCAGCGGTTCGGTCAGCCCCAGCATTTT. Its translation is CASSEGAGQRFGQPQHF.